A single sample is the source of the 23 T cell receptor beta chains below, sequenced in a study of cytomegalovirus exposure and HLA in healthy donors. Primers for the PCR totalled 60 Vbeta and 13 Jbeta. Clones were read by immunoSEQ multiplex PCR, and TCRdb kept only the in-frame ones, dropping some. Of about 170,000 clones listed, roughly 80% are singletons. Sequencing was carried out using PBMCs. These receptors were collected from a woman younger than 35 in good health and CMV-seronegative.

This clone was picked up one time. The chain has TRBV9 and TRBJ2-3; TRBD2 matches 15 bases. Germline values: CDR1 SGDLS, CDR2 YYNGEE. Trimming removed 4 bases from V and 0 bases from J; junction bases left unmatched: 6. The CDR3 is 18 residues long. DNA of the CDR3: TGTGCCAGCAGCTGGACTAGCGGGAGGGTCCTTAGCACAGATACGCAGTATTTT. Its protein is CASSWTSGRVLSTDTQYF.

The V and J genes are TRBV19 and TRBJ1-2; D may be TRBD1 (6 bases). V shed 10 bases and J shed 4 bases, with 19 bases lying between them. From germline, CDR1 is LNHDA and CDR2 SQIVND (reference sequence). This CDR3 has 14 residues. CDR3 amino acids: CATAYDRTPYGYTF. CDR3 sequence (DNA): TGTGCCACCGCGTACGACAGGACACCCTATGGCTACACCTTC.

The chain combines TRBV9 with TRBJ2-5, with 9 bases lining up with TRBD1. V dropped 2 bases and J dropped 0; count of bases not matched to a gene: 5. CDR1 and CDR2 (germline): SGDLS, YYNGEE. The CDR3 totals 16 residues. CDR3 sequence reads: CASSVGTGSYQETQYF. As DNA, the CDR3 is TGTGCCAGCAGCGTGGGGACAGGGTCGTACCAAGAGACCCAGTACTTC.

This clone was counted between two and nine times. The chain has TRBV11-2 and TRBJ2-7; D is unresolved. The V and J ends lost 5 bases and 2 bases respectively, with 19 bases between them. The CDR3 is 16 residues long. In germline, CDR1 is SGHAT, CDR2 FQNNGV. Here the CDR3 DNA reads TGTGCCAGCAGCCCATTACAGAAAACCTCAACCTACGAGCAGTACTTC. Translated, it gives CASSPLQKTSTYEQYF.

This clone is a singleton in its sample. The rearrangement uses TRBV19 and TRBJ1-2; 7 bases are shared with TRBD1. Looked up from germline, CDR1 is LNHDA and CDR2 is SQIVND (reference sequence). The length of the CDR3 is 13 residues. V lost 3 bases to trimming and J lost 6 bases; unmatched junction nucleotides: 4. CDR3 nucleotides: TGTGCCAGTAGTATTACAGGGGATGATGGCTACACCTTC. Its translation is CASSITGDDGYTF.

DNA of the CDR3: TGTGCCAGCAGCTTAGCGACACAGGGGGCATACGAGCAGTACTTC. This codes for CASSLATQGAYEQYF. The chain is built from TRBV7-8 and TRBJ2-7; 9 bases agree with TRBD1. Germline V gene sequence: CDR1 SGHVS, CDR2 FQNEAQ. The CDR3 consists of 15 residues. The junction had 4 bases not matched to a gene; V was cut back by 0 bases and J by 4 bases.

The chain combines TRBV19 with TRBJ2-3; a possible D gene is TRBD1 (6 bases). The CDR3 extends over 15 amino acids. V lost 7 bases and J lost 0, with 14 bases in between. Germline V gene data show CDR1 as LNHDA and CDR2 as SQIVND (reference sequence). The CDR3 sequence: CASTFQGMSTDTQYF. The CDR3 DNA follows: TGTGCCAGTACGTTTCAGGGGATGAGCACAGATACGCAGTATTTT. The full variable domain, its missing parts supplied by reference TRBV19 and TRBJ2-3, is DGGITQSPKYLFRKEGQNVTLSCEQNLNHDAMYWYRQDPGQGLRLIYYSQIVNDFQKGDIAEGYSVSREKKESFPLTVTSAQKNPTAFYLCASTFQGMSTDTQYFGPGTRLTVL.

In DNA, the CDR3 is TGTGCCAGCAGCTTAACAGGTGGTACGAGCAATCAGCCCCAGCATTTT. Protein sequence: CASSLTGGTSNQPQHF. The chain links TRBV7-2 to TRBJ1-5; D is possibly TRBD1 (5 bases). Germline CDR1 reads SGHTA; CDR2 reads FQGNSA. Deletions cut 2 bases from V and 1 base from J, with 12 bases between. The CDR3 length is 16 residues.

The chain uses TRBV27 and TRBJ2-7, with 9 bases identical to TRBD1. The CDR3 totals 14 residues. Trimming took 6 bases from V and 4 from J; bases not matched to a gene: 7. Germline V gene data show CDR1 as MNHEY and CDR2 as SMNVEV (reference sequence). In DNA, the CDR3 is TGTGCCAGCAGGGGGACAGGGTCCGTTTACGAGCAGTACTTC. This codes for CASRGTGSVYEQYF.

V usage is TRBV5-1 and J usage is TRBJ2-7; 9 positions match TRBD1. Germline assignment: CDR1 SGHRS and CDR2 YFSETQ. CDR3 length: 15 amino acids. Trimming removed 0 bases from V and 1 base from J; junction bases left unmatched: 2. The chain's CDR3 is CASSLDGTGSYEQYF. CDR3 DNA sequence: TGCGCCAGCAGCTTGGATGGGACAGGGTCCTACGAGCAGTACTTC.

The rearrangement joins TRBV11-3 to TRBJ2-5; maybe TRBD2 (5 bases). The CDR3 extends over 15 amino acids. Trimming removed 0 bases from V and 0 bases from J, with 8 bases in between. Germline V gene sequence: CDR1 SGHNT, CDR2 YENEEA. CDR3 bases: TGTGCCAGCAGCTTAGATTCGGGGTACCAAGAGACCCAGTACTTC. This encodes CASSLDSGYQETQYF.

The chain links TRBV5-6 to TRBJ2-1; 8 nucleotides align to TRBD2. V was pared by 4 bases and J by 6 bases, with 3 bases of the junction left unmatched. The germline CDR1 and CDR2 sequences are SGHDT and YYEEEE. The CDR3 length is 13 residues. CDR3 sequence reads: CASSPREGNEQFF. CDR3 DNA: TGTGCCAGCAGCCCACGGGAGGGCAATGAGCAGTTCTTC.

The chain links TRBV27 to TRBJ2-2; TRBD1 aligns across 7 bases. In germline, CDR1 is MNHEY, CDR2 SMNVEV (reference sequence). The CDR3 consists of 14 residues. Unmatched junction bases numbered 7, after V lost 7 bases and J lost 5 bases. The CDR3: CASNRTGNTGELFF. The CDR3, as DNA: TGTGCCAGCAACAGGACAGGTAATACCGGGGAGCTGTTTTTT.

The rearrangement uses TRBV28 and TRBJ2-7, with 9 bases identical to TRBD2. The length of the CDR3 is 20 residues. The J segment lost 2 bases and the V segment lost 3 bases, leaving 20 bases of the junction unmatched. CDR1 and CDR2 from the germline V gene are MDHEN and SYDVKM. Here the CDR3 DNA reads TGTGCCAGCAGTTTTTACTTTCGGGTAGCGGGAGAACAGCCCCCCTACGAGCAGTACTTC. It specifies CASSFYFRVAGEQPPYEQYF.

The rearrangement links TRBV5-1 to TRBJ2-3; 11 bases are a match to TRBD2. The CDR3 length is 16 residues. Germline loops: CDR1 SGHRS, CDR2 YFSETQ. Trimming at V came to 0 bases and at J to 4 bases, leaving 4 bases not matched to a gene. The CDR3 sequence: CASSLGPSGRSDTQYF. DNA of the CDR3: TGCGCCAGCAGCTTGGGTCCTAGCGGGAGGTCAGATACGCAGTATTTT.

V gene TRBV7-2 combines with J gene TRBJ1-4, with TRBD1 as a possible D gene (6 bases). In germline, CDR1 is SGHTA, CDR2 FQGNSA. Trimming cost V 0 bases and J 6 bases, with 8 bases left between them. CDR3 length equals 14 residues. For the CDR3, the DNA is TGTGCCAGCAGCTTAGCAGGGGGGGATGAAAAACTGTTTTTT. As protein: CASSLAGGDEKLFF.

The rearrangement uses TRBV4-3 and TRBJ2-2; TRBD2 agrees at 8 bases. The CDR3 sequence is 17 residues long. Germline V gene lookup returns CDR1 LGHNA and CDR2 YSLEER. Unmatched junction bases numbered 6, after V lost 0 bases and J lost 3 bases. Here the CDR3 DNA reads TGCGCCAGCAGCCAAGATTCGGGAGGGGTAGACACCGGGGAGCTGTTTTTT. Translating gives CASSQDSGGVDTGELFF.

The rearrangement uses TRBV11-3 and TRBJ2-7; the match to TRBD1 covers 10 bases. The CDR3 contains 17 residues. The V gene's germline CDR1 is SGHNT and CDR2 YENEEA. V dropped 7 bases and J dropped 1; count of bases not matched to a gene: 13. CDR3 sequence (DNA): TGTGCCAGCACCCTGGGGGACCCGGGACAGGGGTCCTACGAGCAGTACTTC. Translation: CASTLGDPGQGSYEQYF.

The rearrangement links TRBV18 to TRBJ2-2; 7 bases match TRBD1. CDR1 KGHSH and CDR2 LQKENI come from the germline V gene. The CDR3 loop spans 16 amino acids. The ends lost 6 bases at V and 7 bases at J; junction bases unmatched: 14. CDR3 sequence (DNA): TGTGCCAGCTCTCCCAACGCCGACAGGGCCGGCGGGGAGCTGTTTTTT. This sequence encodes CASSPNADRAGGELFF. Based on the CDR3 plus reference TRBV18 and TRBJ2-2, the full variable domain is NAGVMQNPRHLVRRRGQEARLRCSPMKGHSHVYWYRQLPEEGLKFMVYLQKENIIDESGMPKERFSAEFPKEGPSILRIQQVVRGDSAAYFCASSPNADRAGGELFFGEGSRLTVL.

The chain employs TRBV4-3 and TRBJ2-1; TRBD2 matches 9 bases. This CDR3 region has 17 residues. V shed 1 base and J 0 bases; nucleotides not matched to a gene: 4. CDR1 is LGHNA, CDR2 YSLEER, per germline. CDR3 nucleotides: TGCGCCAGCAGCCAAGGGGATAGCGGGAGCTCCTACAATGAGCAGTTCTTC. It yields the protein CASSQGDSGSSYNEQFF.

This clone occurred many times. This sequence joins TRBV6-1 and TRBJ2-3, with a possible D match to TRBD2 (6 bases). Germline V gene data show CDR1 as MNHNS and CDR2 as SASEGT. The CDR3 sequence is 14 residues long. V lost 4 bases to trimming and J lost 2 bases, with 10 bases between them. The CDR3 here is CASSGGGDTDTQYF. The CDR3 DNA sequence: TGTGCCAGCAGTGGTGGAGGGGACACAGATACGCAGTATTTT.

V and J are TRBV4-1 and TRBJ1-2; D gene uncertain. V shed 0 bases and J shed 4 bases, with 12 bases lying between them. This CDR3 contains 15 residues. Germline V gene data show CDR1 as MGHRA and CDR2 as YSYEKL. DNA of the CDR3: TGCGCCAGCAGCCAAGAGAGCTCGTCGAGCTATGGCTACACCTTC. Protein: CASSQESSSSYGYTF.

The chain links TRBV19 to TRBJ2-3; the match to TRBD2 covers 13 bases. Germline-derived CDR1 and CDR2 are LNHDA and SQIVND (reference sequence). CDR3 size: 13 residues. The junction had 2 bases not matched to a gene; V was cut back by 9 bases and J by 5 bases. The CDR3 bases are TGTGCCAGCCGACTAGCGGGAGGAGATACGCAGTATTTT. Its protein is CASRLAGGDTQYF.